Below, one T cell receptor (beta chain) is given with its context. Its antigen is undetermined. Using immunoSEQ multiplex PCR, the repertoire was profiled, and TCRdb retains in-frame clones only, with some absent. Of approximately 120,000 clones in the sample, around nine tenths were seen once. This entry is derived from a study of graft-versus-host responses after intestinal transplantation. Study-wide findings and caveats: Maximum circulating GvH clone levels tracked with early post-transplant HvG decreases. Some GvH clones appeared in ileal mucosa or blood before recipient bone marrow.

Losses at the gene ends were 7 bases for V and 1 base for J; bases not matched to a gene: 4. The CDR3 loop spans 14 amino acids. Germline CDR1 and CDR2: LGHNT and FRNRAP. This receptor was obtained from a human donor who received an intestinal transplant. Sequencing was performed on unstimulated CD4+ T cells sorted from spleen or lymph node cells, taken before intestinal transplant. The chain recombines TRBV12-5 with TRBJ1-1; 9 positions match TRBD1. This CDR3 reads CASAPGQGNTEAFF. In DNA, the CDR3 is TGTGCTAGTGCCCCGGGACAGGGGAACACTGAAGCTTTCTTT.